The clone carrying this T cell receptor (beta chain) was counted only a few times. The data belong to a study of shared clonotypes between healthy human individuals. Each subset's genomic DNA was shared equally among a number of immunoSEQ plates. Each replicate PCR on the sorted subsets used approximately 180 ng DNA (around 30,000 T cell genomes). Data came from immunoSEQ multiplex PCR; TCRdb stores just in-frame clones and leaves some out. Of about a million clones in the sample, roughly 80% are singletons; the top ten hold roughly 1.4%. The CDR3 spans 15 residues. V was clipped by 2 bases and J by 6 bases; unmatched bases: 6. Germline-derived CDR1 and CDR2 are MNHNY and SVGAGI (reference sequence).

The chain recombines TRBV6-6 with TRBJ2-7, with 11 bases aligning to TRBD1. Source material: memory CD4+ T cells sorted from blood. Subset defined: CD45RA-negative fraction. The sequence was collected from a man aged 18-30 years in good health. The CDR3 region has the DNA TGTGCCAGCAGTTACCGCGGACAGGGGGCCGGCGAGCAGTACTTC. This gives the protein CASSYRGQGAGEQYF.